This T cell receptor beta chain was sequenced in a study of blood T cell repertoires in COVID-19. About the study: Acute-phase and convalescent COVID-19 samples originated in the United States, Italy and Spain.

The germline V gene encodes CDR1 MNHEY and CDR2 SVGEGT. V was clipped by 4 bases and J by 10 bases; unmatched bases: 8. CDR3 length: 13 amino acids. Original methodology: How many nucleated cells were present was estimated from reference gene primer amplification. Sequencing used immunoSEQ multiplex PCR; TCRdb keeps in-frame clones, though not all of them. V, J and clone size are taken as reported in that table, and D and trimming were inferred from the DNA itself. The sample shows hundreds of thousands of clones, around 88% of them seen only once. This sequence was found in a woman in her 30s with COVID-19, enrolled during active disease. Specimen: peripheral blood. The chain joins TRBV6-2 or TRBV6-3 to TRBJ2-3; the match to TRBD2 covers 7 bases. CDR3 sequence (DNA): TGTGCCAGCAGTTTCCGCAGTCGGGGGGCGCAGTATTTT. Amino acids: CASSFRSRGAQYF.